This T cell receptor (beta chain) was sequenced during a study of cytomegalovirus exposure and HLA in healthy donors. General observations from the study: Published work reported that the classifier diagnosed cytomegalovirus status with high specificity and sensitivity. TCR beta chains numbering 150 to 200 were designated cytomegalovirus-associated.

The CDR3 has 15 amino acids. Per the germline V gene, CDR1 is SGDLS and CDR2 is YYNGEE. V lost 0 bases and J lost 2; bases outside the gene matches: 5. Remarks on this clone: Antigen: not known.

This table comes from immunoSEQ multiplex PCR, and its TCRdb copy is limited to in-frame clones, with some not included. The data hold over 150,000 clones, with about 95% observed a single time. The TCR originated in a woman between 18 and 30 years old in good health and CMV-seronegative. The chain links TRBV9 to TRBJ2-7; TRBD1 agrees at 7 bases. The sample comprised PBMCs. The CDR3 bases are TGTGCCAGCAGCGTAGGCCGGGACAGCACCTACGAGCAGTACTTC. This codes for CASSVGRDSTYEQYF.